This T cell receptor (beta chain) was identified during a study of blood T cell repertoires in COVID-19. Across the whole study: The United States, Italy and Spain provided the acute and convalescent COVID-19 samples. T cells, B-cell-depleted T cells, or PBMCs provided the cDNA or gDNA that served as material.

The CDR3 runs 13 residues. CDR1 is SGHDN and CDR2 is FVKESK in the germline V gene. Trimming took 1 base from V and 10 from J, leaving 14 bases between them. Original processing notes: Amplification of reference gene primers provided the estimated nucleated cell counts. Generated by immunoSEQ multiplex PCR, the TCRdb table keeps only in-frame clones and is missing some. V, J and clone size are taken as reported in that table, and D and trimming were inferred from the DNA itself. The table shows about 400,000 clones, with around 86% occurring only once. The specimen was peripheral blood. This clonotype was sampled from a woman under 40 with active or convalescent COVID-19. The chain carries TRBV14 and TRBJ2-7; TRBD1 might be the D (6 bases). The CDR3 nucleotides are TGTGCCAGCAGCCAAGTGGGGGCAGGGGCCCAGTACTTC. This gives the protein CASSQVGAGAQYF.